The clone carrying this TCR beta chain was found many times. The antigen is unknown. Distinct nucleotide sequences in the sample also encode this CDR3. Systemic immunosuppression or autoimmune disease history was grounds to exclude patients. This record belongs to a study of OX40 agonist ivuxolimab in advanced cancers. The study, taken as a whole, reports: The study found that CD8+ T cells averaged more expanded clones than CD4+. Within 6 weeks, CD4+ and CD8+ blood T cells expanded clonally at 0.1 to 3.0 mg/kg.

Method: immunoSEQ multiplex PCR; TCRdb's copy keeps in-frame clones and lacks some. The sample lists tens of thousands of clones; roughly 87% were seen once. This receptor was obtained from an adult with an advanced solid tumor such as melanoma, head and neck, liver or kidney cancer. The sequencing used CD4+ or CD8+ T cells sorted from blood, collected in a trial of the OX40 agonist ivuxolimab.

In DNA form, the CDR3 reads TGTGCCAGCAGCCGCGGGAGACAAGAGACCCAGTACTTC. Protein: CASSRGRQETQYF. V gene TRBV7-6 combines with J gene TRBJ2-5, with 7 bases that match TRBD2. The V segment lost 5 bases and the J segment 2 bases; nucleotides outside the gene matches: 2. The CDR3 covers 13 residues. Per germline, CDR1 SGHVS and CDR2 FNYEAQ.